These 24 T cell receptor beta chains share one sample of origin, sequenced in a study of cytomegalovirus exposure and HLA in healthy donors. Primers for the PCR totalled 60 Vbeta and 13 Jbeta. The data were produced by immunoSEQ multiplex PCR, yet TCRdb's version contains in-frame clones alone and is incomplete. The profile shows approximately 91,000 clones, 69% of them singletons. Material: PBMCs. Source of these receptors: a female donor in good health and CMV-seronegative.

This clone was counted between two and nine times. V and J are TRBV12-5 and TRBJ1-1, with TRBD1 matching 9 bases. This CDR3 is built from 15 residues. Losses at the gene ends were 4 bases for V and 7 bases for J; bases not matched to a gene: 10. The germline V gene encodes CDR1 LGHNT and CDR2 FRNRAP. The CDR3 nucleotides read TGTGCTAGTGGTTCACCGACAGGGGGGTCTGGTGAAGCTTTCTTT. This sequence encodes CASGSPTGGSGEAFF.

This clone was counted only a few times. The chain combines TRBV19 with TRBJ2-5; 13 positions match TRBD2. Germline lookup yields CDR1 LNHDA and CDR2 SQIVND (reference sequence). The trim removed 4 bases at V and 3 bases at J, leaving 14 bases unmatched. CDR3 length: 19 amino acids. The CDR3 DNA reads as TGTGCCAGTAGTACAAGACTAGCGGGGGGTCAAAAGCCCAAAGAGACCCAGTACTTC. This encodes CASSTRLAGGQKPKETQYF.

This clone was seen a single time. This chain uses TRBV5-1 with TRBJ1-1, with 10 bases identical to TRBD1. Germline trimming cut 6 bases from V and 1 base from J; bases unmatched to any gene: 6. CDR1 and CDR2 (germline): SGHRS, YFSETQ. The CDR3 is made up of 15 amino acids. DNA of the CDR3: TGCGCCAGCAAAAGACAGGGGGCTGGGAACACTGAAGCTTTCTTT. It codes for CASKRQGAGNTEAFF.

This chain uses TRBV5-1 with TRBJ2-3; D gene unclear. From germline, CDR1 is SGHRS and CDR2 YFSETQ. This CDR3 has 11 residues. The V end lost 3 bases, the J end lost 3 bases, and 2 bases lay between the germline ends. This CDR3 is CASSSTDTQYF. CDR3 DNA sequence: TGCGCCAGCAGCTCGACAGATACGCAGTATTTT.

This clone was seen only a few times. The rearrangement uses TRBV4-1 and TRBJ1-2, with TRBD1 matching 11 bases. This CDR3 is built from 15 residues. The germline V gene has CDR1 MGHRA and CDR2 YSYEKL. Germline trimming cut 3 bases from V and 3 bases from J; bases unmatched to any gene: 3. CDR3 bases: TGCGCCAGCAGCCAGGGACAGGGGGTCGACTATGGCTACACCTTC. Amino acid sequence: CASSQGQGVDYGYTF.

As concerns this clone: Other DNA sequences from this sample encode an identical CDR3 as well. The chain joins TRBV27 to TRBJ2-7; TRBD1 agrees at 7 bases. This CDR3 has 14 amino acids. Germline-derived CDR1 and CDR2 are MNHEY and SMNVEV (reference sequence). The junction had 5 bases not matched to a gene; V was cut back by 4 bases and J by 2 bases. This CDR3 is CASSYRGATYEQYF. As DNA, the CDR3 is TGTGCCAGCAGTTACAGGGGAGCTACCTACGAGCAGTACTTC.

This clone was recorded a few times. CDR3 bases: TGTGCCATCAGTGACGGGGGAGGAAGCTACGAGCAGTACTTC. Translated, it gives CAISDGGGSYEQYF. J is TRBJ2-7 and V is TRBV10-3; D perhaps matches TRBD2 (6 bases). This CDR3 contains 14 residues. Germline V gene sequence: CDR1 ENHRY, CDR2 SYGVKD. V dropped 3 bases and J dropped 3 bases, with 12 bases sitting between them.

The chain is built from TRBV4-2 and TRBJ2-7; no firm D call. The CDR3 has 15 residues. Germline V gene sequence: CDR1 LGHNA, CDR2 YNFKEQ. Trimming shortened V by 0 bases and J by 5 bases, and 14 bases separated the two germline ends. The CDR3 sequence is CASSQERSSSHEQYF. The CDR3 bases are TGTGCCAGCAGCCAAGAAAGGTCTAGTTCCCACGAGCAGTACTTC.

This clone was counted only a few times. The V call is TRBV6-6, the J call TRBJ1-1, with a weak D call TRBD1 (6 bases). Germline CDR1 is MNHNY and CDR2 is SVGAGI (reference sequence). The V and J ends lost 3 bases and 8 bases respectively, with 16 bases between them. The CDR3 has 14 residues. This CDR3 is CASSYAGGDKEAFF. The CDR3 coding sequence is TGTGCCAGCAGTTATGCGGGGGGCGATAAGGAAGCTTTCTTT.

CDR3 bases: TGTGCCACAGTAGGGGAAAACTATGGCTACACCTTC. Residues: CATVGENYGYTF. The J gene is TRBJ1-2, the V gene TRBV2; D possibly corresponds to TRBD1 (5 bases). Per germline, CDR1 SNHLY and CDR2 FYNNEI. Trimming took off 10 bases at V and 2 bases at J, with 11 bases between the two ends. This CDR3 contains 12 residues.

Here the CDR3 DNA reads TGTGCCAGCAGCTCCTTTAGCGTCGAAGAGACCCAGTACTTC. Residues: CASSSFSVEETQYF. The V gene is TRBV11-3, the J gene TRBJ2-5, with a tentative D call TRBD2 (5 bases). Germline-derived CDR1 and CDR2 are SGHNT and YENEEA. There are 14 residues in the CDR3. The germline V and J ends were trimmed by 4 bases and 3 bases, with 12 bases remaining between them.

The V and J genes are TRBV30 and TRBJ2-3, with 15 bases fitting TRBD2. The CDR3 is 18 amino acids. After removal of 3 bases from V and 2 bases from J, the junction contained 9 bases not matched to a gene. CDR1 is GTSNPN and CDR2 is SVGIG in the germline V gene (reference sequence). CDR3 sequence: CAWRDRTSGRALTDTQYF. DNA of the CDR3: TGTGCCTGGAGAGACCGGACTAGCGGGAGGGCCCTCACAGATACGCAGTATTTT.

The V gene is TRBV6-1, the J gene TRBJ2-3, with TRBD1 matching 9 bases. Losses at the gene ends were 6 bases for V and 5 bases for J; bases not matched to a gene: 3. In germline, CDR1 is MNHNS, CDR2 SASEGT. The CDR3 contains 13 residues. CDR3 region: CASRRQGGDTQYF. The CDR3 DNA reads as TGTGCCAGCAGAAGACAGGGGGGAGATACGCAGTATTTT.

The chain employs TRBV6-5 and TRBJ2-7; 7 bases are shared with TRBD2. This CDR3 has 15 amino acids. CDR1 and CDR2 from the germline V gene are MNHEY and SVGAGI. The V segment lost 6 bases and the J segment 2 bases; nucleotides outside the gene matches: 10. The CDR3 protein is CASSRTSANTYEQYF. As DNA, the CDR3 is TGTGCCAGCAGCCGTACTAGCGCTAATACCTACGAGCAGTACTTC.

The rearrangement uses TRBV2 and TRBJ1-1; TRBD1 is a possible D gene (6 bases). This CDR3 spans 13 amino acids. Germline V gene data show CDR1 as SNHLY and CDR2 as FYNNEI. V lost 6 bases to trimming and J lost 4 bases, with 12 bases between them. CDR3 nucleotide sequence: TGTGCCAGCAGCCTACAGGGCGTCACTGAAGCTTTCTTT. Amino acids: CASSLQGVTEAFF. Variable domain in full (rest from reference TRBV2 and TRBJ1-1): EPEVTQTPSHQVTQMGQEVILRCVPISNHLYFYWYRQILGQKVEFLVSFYNNEISEKSEIFDDQFSVERPDGSNFTLKIRSTKLEDSAMYFCASSLQGVTEAFFGQGTRLTVV.

This clone showed up just a few times. The V call is TRBV18, the J call TRBJ1-1; the match to TRBD1 covers 7 bases. Germline trimming cut 3 bases from V and 1 base from J; bases unmatched to any gene: 8. The CDR3 is 16 amino acids. Germline CDR1 KGHSH, CDR2 LQKENI. CDR3 protein: CASSPPRQGENTEAFF. In DNA, the CDR3 is TGTGCCAGCTCACCCCCAAGGCAGGGGGAGAACACTGAAGCTTTCTTT. The variable domain in full, completed from reference TRBV18 and TRBJ1-1, reads NAGVMQNPRHLVRRRGQEARLRCSPMKGHSHVYWYRQLPEEGLKFMVYLQKENIIDESGMPKERFSAEFPKEGPSILRIQQVVRGDSAAYFCASSPPRQGENTEAFFGQGTRLTVV.

This chain links TRBV28 with TRBJ1-1, with 8 bases matching TRBD1. From germline, CDR1 is MDHEN and CDR2 SYDVKM. This CDR3 has 17 amino acids. Trimming removed 5 bases from V and 2 bases from J; junction bases left unmatched: 13. Here the CDR3 reads CASSLPTGAIPNTEAFF. CDR3 DNA sequence: TGTGCCAGCAGTCTCCCGACAGGGGCGATTCCCAACACTGAAGCTTTCTTT.

The V call is TRBV6-1, the J call TRBJ1-5; 8 bases match TRBD1. The CDR3 is 14 residues long. V gave up 6 bases and J gave up 1 base; unmatched junction bases: 2. The V gene's germline CDR1 is MNHNS and CDR2 SASEGT. The CDR3 region is CASSRTGSNQPQHF. In DNA, the CDR3 is TGTGCCAGCAGCCGGACAGGGAGCAATCAGCCCCAGCATTTT.

The chain links TRBV7-6 to TRBJ2-3, with 7 bases matching TRBD1. CDR3 length: 18 residues. V was clipped by 1 base and J by 2 bases; unmatched bases: 12. The germline V gene encodes CDR1 SGHVS and CDR2 FNYEAQ. CDR3 sequence reads: CASSLGTSGTAFTDTQYF. The CDR3 bases are TGTGCCAGCAGCTTAGGGACTTCCGGGACAGCCTTCACAGATACGCAGTATTTT.

This clone was counted a single time. The chain combines TRBV18 with TRBJ1-2, with TRBD1 matching 8 bases. Trimming at V came to 3 bases and at J to 7 bases, leaving 4 bases not matched to a gene. The germline CDR1 and CDR2 sequences are KGHSH and LQKENI. CDR3 size: 13 residues. This chain's CDR3 is CASSPGQVPGYTF. CDR3 DNA: TGTGCCAGCTCACCGGGACAGGTCCCTGGCTACACCTTC. Variable domain in full (rest from reference TRBV18 and TRBJ1-2): NAGVMQNPRHLVRRRGQEARLRCSPMKGHSHVYWYRQLPEEGLKFMVYLQKENIIDESGMPKERFSAEFPKEGPSILRIQQVVRGDSAAYFCASSPGQVPGYTFGSGTRLTVV.

The chain has TRBV6-1 and TRBJ2-1, with 8 bases matching TRBD1. V trimming: 2 bases; J trimming: 9 bases; junction bases outside the gene matches: 9. The CDR3 consists of 15 residues. Germline CDR1 reads MNHNS; CDR2 reads SASEGT. CDR3 DNA sequence: TGTGCCAGCAGTGAACGGACAGGGTTGGTTGGTGAGCAGTTCTTC. Translated, it gives CASSERTGLVGEQFF.

The chain has TRBV10-3 and TRBJ2-2, with TRBD2 matching 15 bases. The V gene end was trimmed by 0 bases and the J gene end by 8 bases; junction bases not matched to a gene: 7. The CDR3 spans 18 residues. Germline V CDR1 and CDR2: ENHRY, SYGVKD. This CDR3 reads CAISESSGLAGGVGELFF. The CDR3 DNA reads as TGTGCCATCAGTGAGTCATCGGGACTAGCGGGAGGAGTAGGGGAGCTGTTTTTT.

This clone occurred a few times. The J gene is TRBJ2-3, the V gene TRBV5-1; TRBD2 aligns across 7 bases. The CDR3 is made up of 14 amino acids. Losses at the gene ends were 8 bases for V and 0 bases for J; bases not matched to a gene: 6. CDR1 SGHRS and CDR2 YFSETQ come from the germline V gene. The CDR3 bases are TGCGCCAGTCGGGAGGCAGCTAGCACAGATACGCAGTATTTT. Translated, it gives CASREAASTDTQYF. Full variable domain (missing parts from reference TRBV5-1 and TRBJ2-3): KAGVTQTPRYLIKTRGQQVTLSCSPISGHRSVSWYQQTPGQGLQFLFEYFSETQRNKGNFPGRFSGRQFSNSRSEMNVSTLELGDSALYLCASREAASTDTQYFGPGTRLTVL.

The chain combines TRBV7-2 with TRBJ2-2, with a weak D call TRBD1 (5 bases). The V gene's germline CDR1 is SGHTA and CDR2 FQGNSA. Trimming pared 2 bases from V and 4 bases from J, leaving 11 bases between. This CDR3 contains 15 residues. DNA for the CDR3: TGTGCCAGCAGCTTACATCAGGGATTCACCGGGGAGCTGTTTTTT. This translates into CASSLHQGFTGELFF.